A selection of T cell receptor beta chains follows, all from one sample in a study of blood T cell repertoires in COVID-19. Generated by immunoSEQ multiplex PCR, the TCRdb table keeps only in-frame clones and is missing some. The sample contains around 260,000 clones, around four fifths of which appear only once. Sequenced material: peripheral blood. Receptor source: a man in his 60s who had recovered from COVID-19. The CDR3 runs from the conserved cysteine through the conserved F or W. The D gene is left open where the match is weak. Not all rows give a size; the values are once, few, many and, for expanded clones, a class.

>TRBV27|-|TRBD2|TRBJ2-1
TGTGCCAGCAGTTCTTTCGGGACTAGCGGGTTCAATGAGCAGTTCTTC
CASSSFGTSGFNEQFF
>TRBV15|-|-|TRBJ2-1
TGTGCCACCAGCAGAGATGGACTCCCATACAATGAGCAGTTCTTC
CATSRDGLPYNEQFF
>TRBV2|-|TRBD1|TRBJ1-6
TGTGCCAGCACCGGGACAGCCGATTCACCCCTCCACTTT
CASTGTADSPLHF
>TRBV5-1|-|-|TRBJ2-5
TGCGCCAGCAGCTTAGTGGGCAGGGACCAAGAGACCCAGTACTTC
CASSLVGRDQETQYF
>TRBV7-2|-|TRBD1|TRBJ1-6
TGTGCCAGCAGTCGACAGGGGGGGAATTCACCCCTCCACTTT
CASSRQGGNSPLHF
>TRBV27|-|TRBD1|TRBJ1-1
TGTGCCACCCGGGGACAGGGGGCTCGCACTGAAGCTTTCTTT
CATRGQGARTEAFF
>TRBV29-1|-|-|TRBJ1-2
TGCAGCGTTGAAAGCTATTGGCAAGGAGGCTATGGCTACACCTTC
CSVESYWQGGYGYTF
>TRBV7-8|-|TRBD1|TRBJ1-1
TGTGCCAGCAGCTTAGCGGGGACAGCCCATGAAGCTTTCTTT
CASSLAGTAHEAFF
>TRBV6-1|-|-|TRBJ2-7
TGTGCCAGCAGTGAAGGCGGATTAGGTTTCCTCTCCAAGGAGCAGTACTTC
CASSEGGLGFLSKEQYF
>TRBV19|-|TRBD1|TRBJ2-2
TGTGCCAGCCGACAGGGGGCGGGGACCGGGGAGCTGTTTTTT
CASRQGAGTGELFF
>TRBV5-4|-|TRBD2|TRBJ2-5
TGTGCCAGCAGCTTGAGCGGGAGGACCGAGACCCAGTACTTC
CASSLSGRTETQYF
>TRBV9|-|-|TRBJ1-5
TGTGCCAGCAGCCCGAGTTCAGGGGTTCAGCCCCAGCATTTT
CASSPSSGVQPQHF
>TRBV28|-|-|TRBJ2-2
TGTGCCAGCACCCAGGGGTGGGGCACCGGGGAGCTGTTTTTT
CASTQGWGTGELFF
>TRBV7-2|-|TRBD2|TRBJ2-5
TGTGCCAGCAGCTCAGTACACGGGGGGGCCGGAGAGACCCAGTACTTC
CASSSVHGGAGETQYF
>TRBV18|-|-|TRBJ2-5
TGTGCCAGCTCAGACAGCCTCCAAGAGACCCAGTACTTC
CASSDSLQETQYF
>TRBV7-9|-|-|TRBJ2-2
TGTGCCAGCAGCTTACCAGACGACAGACGGAACACCGGGGAGCTGTTTTTT
CASSLPDDRRNTGELFF
>TRBV9|-|TRBD1|TRBJ1-2
TGTGCCAGCAGCGTAGTACCTAGACAGGGGGGTGGCTACACCTTC
CASSVVPRQGGGYTF
>TRBV19|-|TRBD2|TRBJ2-5
TGTGCCAGTAGTATGGTCGGGCCCGGGGGGGCAGAGACCCAGTACTTC
CASSMVGPGGAETQYF
>TRBV9|-|-|TRBJ1-1
TGTGCCAGCAGCGCCCAGGGGATCACTGAAGCTTTCTTT
CASSAQGITEAFF
>TRBV11-3|-|-|TRBJ1-4
TGTGCCCGCGCGAGGGGGGGGATTAATGAAAAACTGTTTTTT
CARARGGINEKLFF
>TRBV3-1/TRBV3-2|-|-|TRBJ1-6
TGTGCCAGCAGCCAAGATTCTAAAATCTCCTATAATTCACCCCTCCACTTT
CASSQDSKISYNSPLHF
>TRBV2|-|-|TRBJ2-3
TGTGCCAGCAGTAAAACGGCCGTAGCCCCCACAGATACGCAGTATTTT
CASSKTAVAPTDTQYF
>TRBV7-9|once|TRBD2|TRBJ2-3
TGTGCCAGCAGCTTACCTCAGAGCGGGGTCACAGATACGCAGTATTTT
CASSLPQSGVTDTQYF
>TRBV7-9|-|-|TRBJ2-2
TGTGCCAGCAGCTTTATTGAAGGGGCGGCCGGGGAGCTGTTTTTT
CASSFIEGAAGELFF
>TRBV11-2|-|-|TRBJ2-1
TGTGCCAGCAGGAAAGCGGGTTACAATGAGCAGTTCTTC
CASRKAGYNEQFF
>TRBV18|-|-|TRBJ1-3
TGTGCCAGCTCACCAACCGCGACAGTCTCTGGAAACACCATATATTTT
CASSPTATVSGNTIYF
>TRBV5-1|-|TRBD1|TRBJ1-6
TGCGCCAGCAGCCCCGGACAGGGGAATTCACCCCTCCACTTT
CASSPGQGNSPLHF
>TRBV28|-|-|TRBJ1-2
TGTGCCAGCAGTCAGACTGAGGACTATGGCTACACCTTC
CASSQTEDYGYTF
>TRBV7-8|-|TRBD1|TRBJ2-1
TGTGCCAGCAGCTTGCCGGGACAGGGGAAGGATGAGCAGTTCTTC
CASSLPGQGKDEQFF
>TRBV27|-|TRBD1|TRBJ2-3
TGTGCCAGCGGAGAGGGACAGAGGCAGTATTTT
CASGEGQRQYF
>TRBV11-2|-|TRBD2|TRBJ2-1
TGTGCCAGCAGCCCCAGGACTAGCGTCAATGAGCAGTTCTTC
CASSPRTSVNEQFF
>TRBV6-1|-|-|TRBJ2-7
TGTGCCAGCAGTGAGAGTTTTGGAGGGGCAGAAGTCTACGAGCAGTACTTC
CASSESFGGAEVYEQYF
>TRBV7-9|-|-|TRBJ2-1
TGTGCCAGCAGCTTGATAACATCCGATGAGCAGTTCTTC
CASSLITSDEQFF
>TRBV7-9|-|-|TRBJ1-1
TGTGCCAGCAGCTCCGTAGCCACTGAAGCTTTCTTT
CASSSVATEAFF
>TRBV6-5|-|-|TRBJ1-5
TGTGCCAGCAGCGCCCTGGGGCGCAATCAGCCCCAGCATTTT
CASSALGRNQPQHF
>TRBV19|-|-|TRBJ1-6
TGTGCCAGTAGACTACAGGCCGGGAGTTCGCCCCTCCACTTT
CASRLQAGSSPLHF
>TRBV12-3/TRBV12-4|-|-|TRBJ2-7
TGTGCCAGCAGTTTACAGGGCACCTACGAGCAGTACTTC
CASSLQGTYEQYF
>TRBV4-1|-|-|TRBJ1-2
TGCGCCAGCAGCCAAGATTTAGCGAGGAGCTATGGCTACACCTTC
CASSQDLARSYGYTF
>TRBV5-1|-|TRBD2|TRBJ2-5
TGCGCCAGCAGCTTGGCGGGAGGGGCGGAGACCCAGTACTTC
CASSLAGGAETQYF
>TRBV5-4|few|-|TRBJ2-7
TGTGCCAGCAGCTTGGGCGGGAAGGGGGCAAGCTACGAGCAGTACTTC
CASSLGGKGASYEQYF
>TRBV9|-|-|TRBJ1-4
TGTGCCAGCAGCGTAGAGGGCAGGGGTGAAAAACTGTTTTTT
CASSVEGRGEKLFF
>TRBV25-1|-|TRBD1|TRBJ2-7
TGTGCCAGCAGTGAACTCGGGACAGGGTCCAACGAGCAGTACTTC
CASSELGTGSNEQYF
>TRBV9|-|-|TRBJ2-3
TGTGCCAGCAGCCTCGTGCGGGTCACGCAGTATTTT
CASSLVRVTQYF
>TRBV27|-|-|TRBJ2-2
TGTGCCAGCAATAGCCGGGGGACGAACACCGGGGAGCTGTTTTTT
CASNSRGTNTGELFF
>TRBV5-1|-|TRBD1|TRBJ1-2
TGCGCCAGCAGCCCGGGACAGGGGAACTATGGCTACACCTTC
CASSPGQGNYGYTF
>TRBV20-1|-|-|TRBJ1-5
TGCAGTGCTAGTGCAGGGGGCAATCAGCCCCAGCATTTT
CSASAGGNQPQHF
>TRBV12-2|few|-|TRBJ2-7
TGTGCAAGTCGCTTAGGGGAGCTAGCGGGGAACCTCTCCTACGAGCAGTACTTC
CASRLGELAGNLSYEQYF
>TRBV5-4|-|-|TRBJ2-7
TGTGCCAGCAGCTTGGGCGGGGTTACGTCCTACGAGCAGTACTTC
CASSLGGVTSYEQYF
>TRBV5-1|-|-|TRBJ2-3
TGCGCCAGCAGCTTGGCGACTAGGGCAGATACGCAGTATTTT
CASSLATRADTQYF
>TRBV21-1|-|-|TRBJ2-7
TGTGCCAGCAGGGAACCCGGGACTAGCAGTTACGAGCAGTACTTC
CASREPGTSSYEQYF
>TRBV10-3|-|TRBD2|TRBJ2-7
TGTGCCATCAGTGACCGAGCGGGGGGAGGGAACGAGCAGTACTTC
CAISDRAGGGNEQYF
>TRBV7-2|few|TRBD2|TRBJ2-3
TGTGCCAGCAGCTTTGCGGGGGGCCCCGCAGATACGCAGTATTTT
CASSFAGGPADTQYF
>TRBV6-5|-|TRBD2|TRBJ2-5
TGTGCCAGCACATTAGCGGGAGGAGGCGAGACCCAGTACTTC
CASTLAGGGETQYF